These 31 T cell receptor beta chains were sequenced from one sample in a study of T cell changes during pregnancy in multiple sclerosis. Using immunoSEQ multiplex PCR, the repertoire was profiled, and TCRdb retains in-frame clones only, with some absent. Of 25,000 to 35,000 clones listed, roughly 90% are singletons. The specimen comprised CD8+ T cells from peripheral blood mononuclear cells, sampled in the first trimester of pregnancy. These receptors all stem from a female donor with multiple sclerosis, enrolled in a pregnancy study.

The chain joins TRBV27 to TRBJ2-7, with 8 nucleotides matching TRBD1. Germline V lookup: CDR1 MNHEY, CDR2 SMNVEV (reference sequence). Trimming removed 2 bases from V and 2 bases from J; junction bases left unmatched: 2. The CDR3 sequence is 14 residues long. The CDR3 loop is CASSLDRGAYEQYF. DNA of the CDR3: TGTGCCAGCAGTTTAGACAGGGGTGCCTACGAGCAGTACTTC.

The V and J genes are TRBV18 and TRBJ2-1, with TRBD1 matching 8 bases. V was clipped by 7 bases and J by 8 bases; unmatched bases: 7. Germline V gene data show CDR1 as KGHSH and CDR2 as LQKENI. CDR3 length equals 13 residues. CDR3: CASLRDRRHEQFF. The CDR3 DNA follows: TGTGCCAGCTTGAGGGACAGGCGCCATGAGCAGTTCTTC.

The rearrangement joins TRBV30 to TRBJ2-7; 13 nucleotides agree with TRBD2. The V segment lost 0 bases and the J segment 7 bases; nucleotides outside the gene matches: 6. The germline V gene encodes CDR1 GTSNPN and CDR2 SVGIG (reference sequence). The CDR3 covers 15 residues. In DNA, the CDR3 is TGTGCCTGGAGTGTACTAGCGGGAGGGTCAAGTGAGCAGTACTTC. Amino acid sequence: CAWSVLAGGSSEQYF.

CDR3: CAISARRGTGANVLTF. The CDR3 coding sequence is TGTGCCATCAGTGCCCGTAGGGGTACTGGGGCCAACGTCCTGACTTTC. J is TRBJ2-6 and V is TRBV10-3; D may be TRBD1 (5 bases). The CDR3 has 16 amino acids. The V gene's germline CDR1 is ENHRY and CDR2 SYGVKD. Trimming removed 4 bases from V and 2 bases from J, with 12 bases in between.

V usage is TRBV27 and J usage is TRBJ2-3, with D possibly matching TRBD2 (5 bases). Deletions cut 0 bases from V and 8 bases from J, with 15 bases between. The CDR3 extends over 15 amino acids. The germline gives CDR1 MNHEY, CDR2 SMNVEV (reference sequence). Here the CDR3 DNA reads TGTGCCAGCAGTTTATCGGGAACCGGGGATTTTACGCAGTATTTT. Encoded protein: CASSLSGTGDFTQYF.

This chain joins TRBV19 and TRBJ2-2; 11 bases fit TRBD1. CDR1 and CDR2 (germline): LNHDA, SQIVND (reference sequence). Unmatched junction bases numbered 4, after V lost 5 bases and J lost 5 bases. The CDR3 runs 15 residues. CDR3 nucleotides: TGTGCCAGTAGTGGGACAGGGGGTGAGACCGGGGAGCTGTTTTTT. Protein sequence: CASSGTGGETGELFF.

This clone has only a few counts. CDR3 coding DNA: TGTGCCAGCAGCTTAGAGTTTGCGGGACAGGGTTTTGGCTACACCTTC. The encoded protein is CASSLEFAGQGFGYTF. The chain recombines TRBV11-2 with TRBJ1-2; 9 bases fit TRBD1. Trimming removed 0 bases from V and 7 bases from J; junction bases left unmatched: 9. The V gene's germline CDR1 is SGHAT and CDR2 FQNNGV. This CDR3 is built from 16 residues. Full variable domain (rest looked up from reference TRBV11-2 and TRBJ1-2): EAGVAQSPRYKIIEKRQSVAFWCNPISGHATLYWYQQILGQGPKLLIQFQNNGVVDDSQLPKDRFSAERLKGVDSTLKIQPAKLEDSAVYLCASSLEFAGQGFGYTFGSGTRLTVV.

This CDR3 reads CASSLLQELLMNTEAFF. The CDR3 coding sequence is TGTGCCAGCAGCCTTTTACAGGAGCTCCTTATGAACACTGAAGCTTTCTTT. The V call is TRBV7-6, the J call TRBJ1-1; D possibly corresponds to TRBD1 (5 bases). CDR3 length equals 17 residues. V was clipped by 5 bases and J by 0 bases, with 19 bases between them. Germline CDR1 reads SGHVS; CDR2 reads FNYEAQ.

This rearrangement joins TRBV5-1 to TRBJ2-7, with TRBD1 matching 9 bases. J lost 5 bases, V lost 1 base, and 10 bases had no gene match. The CDR3 runs 16 residues. Germline CDR1 reads SGHRS; CDR2 reads YFSETQ. This CDR3 reads CASSLFPGQGTDEQYF. Here the CDR3 DNA reads TGCGCCAGCAGCTTGTTTCCGGGACAGGGTACTGACGAGCAGTACTTC.

Judged by abundance, this clone is medium-sized. V is TRBV27 and J is TRBJ2-7, with D perhaps TRBD2 (6 bases). Germline V gene data show CDR1 as MNHEY and CDR2 as SMNVEV (reference sequence). Trimming took 3 bases from V and 0 from J, leaving 12 bases between them. The CDR3 is 15 residues long. The CDR3 DNA reads as TGTGCCAGCAGTTTTGGAGGGCCAAGCTCCTACGAGCAGTACTTC. Protein sequence: CASSFGGPSSYEQYF.

The V and J genes are TRBV6-5 and TRBJ2-7; 9 bases map to TRBD1. The J segment lost 4 bases and the V segment lost 0 bases, leaving 4 bases of the junction unmatched. Germline CDR1 MNHEY, CDR2 SVGAGI. The length of the CDR3 is 15 residues. CDR3 protein: CASSYSTQGAYEQYF. Here the CDR3 DNA reads TGTGCCAGCAGTTACTCTACACAGGGGGCATACGAGCAGTACTTC.

The chain carries TRBV15 and TRBJ2-2; D might be TRBD2 (5 bases). The germline V and J ends were trimmed by 0 bases and 2 bases, with 22 bases remaining between them. The CDR3 consists of 20 residues. Per the germline V gene, CDR1 is LNHNV and CDR2 is YYDKDF (reference sequence). CDR3 coding DNA: TGTGCCACCAGCAGAGATCTTGTTTTCAGCGCGGGTACTAACACCGGGGAGCTGTTTTTT. Translated, it gives CATSRDLVFSAGTNTGELFF.

V is TRBV18 and J is TRBJ1-1; no reliable D call. The CDR3 has 14 amino acids. Germline CDR1 and CDR2: KGHSH and LQKENI. The V end lost 3 bases, the J end lost 2 bases, and 10 bases lay between the germline ends. The CDR3 loop reads CASSPRTGNTEAFF. DNA of the CDR3: TGTGCCAGCTCACCGCGGACGGGAAACACTGAAGCTTTCTTT.

The chain employs TRBV27 and TRBJ2-7; 7 bases fit TRBD1. This CDR3 spans 15 amino acids. Germline V gives CDR1 MNHEY, CDR2 SMNVEV (reference sequence). The ends lost 6 bases at V and 4 bases at J; junction bases unmatched: 12. Here the CDR3 reads CASRLTPGQTYEQYF. CDR3 in DNA: TGTGCCAGCAGACTCACCCCGGGACAGACTTACGAGCAGTACTTC.

J is TRBJ2-7 and V is TRBV28, with TRBD2 matching over 8 bases. The ends lost 2 bases at V and 7 bases at J; junction bases unmatched: 1. Germline V gene sequence: CDR1 MDHEN, CDR2 SYDVKM. CDR3 size: 12 residues. CDR3 loop: CASSLPSGEQYF. CDR3 nucleotides: TGTGCCAGCAGTTTACCTAGCGGGGAGCAGTACTTC.

The chain recombines TRBV27 with TRBJ2-1, with 12 nucleotides matching TRBD2. This CDR3 region has 15 residues. Germline loops: CDR1 MNHEY, CDR2 SMNVEV (reference sequence). The V gene end was trimmed by 5 bases and the J gene end by 9 bases; junction bases not matched to a gene: 8. Written as DNA, the CDR3 is TGTGCCAGCAGTCGACTAGCGGGAGCTAATAGTGAGCAGTTCTTC. Its translation is CASSRLAGANSEQFF.

The J gene is TRBJ1-1, the V gene TRBV5-6; D remains ambiguous. Trimming took off 7 bases at V and 3 bases at J, with 10 bases between the two ends. The CDR3 totals 12 residues. CDR1 and CDR2 (germline): SGHDT, YYEEEE. In nucleotides, the CDR3 is TGTGCCAGCGTGGCTTTCGACACTGAAGCTTTCTTT. This translates into CASVAFDTEAFF. Full variable domain (missing parts from reference TRBV5-6 and TRBJ1-1): DAGVTQSPTHLIKTRGQQVTLRCSPKSGHDTVSWYQQALGQGPQFIFQYYEEEERQRGNFPDRFSGHQFPNYSSELNVNALLLGDSALYLCASVAFDTEAFFGQGTRLTVV.

This clone came up a few times. The chain is built from TRBV4-1 and TRBJ1-1; 8 bases match TRBD1. The V gene end was trimmed by 4 bases and the J gene end by 0 bases; junction bases not matched to a gene: 4. This CDR3 spans 15 amino acids. Germline CDR1 reads MGHRA; CDR2 reads YSYEKL. CDR3 DNA: TGCGCCAGCAGCCTACCGACAGGGGTGAACACTGAAGCTTTCTTT. Encoded protein: CASSLPTGVNTEAFF.

This chain links TRBV5-4 with TRBJ2-3; 7 positions agree with TRBD2. Germline-derived CDR1 and CDR2 are SGHNT and YYREEE (reference sequence). The ends lost 4 bases at V and 3 bases at J; junction bases unmatched: 8. This CDR3 comprises 15 residues. The CDR3 reads CASSEWGGSTDTQYF. CDR3 bases: TGTGCCAGCAGCGAGTGGGGGGGTAGTACAGATACGCAGTATTTT.

CDR3 nucleotide sequence: TGCGCCAGCAGCTTGAGTCTAGCGGGAGAGGTCTTATACGAGCAGTACTTC. Its protein is CASSLSLAGEVLYEQYF. The chain joins TRBV5-1 to TRBJ2-7; 10 bases agree with TRBD2. The ends lost 1 base at V and 4 bases at J; junction bases unmatched: 11. Looked up from germline, CDR1 is SGHRS and CDR2 is YFSETQ. This CDR3 has 17 residues.

The chain is built from TRBV19 and TRBJ2-1, with 7 bases aligning to TRBD2. The CDR3 extends over 15 amino acids. The V gene's germline CDR1 is LNHDA and CDR2 SQIVND (reference sequence). V was pared by 7 bases and J by 0 bases, with 6 bases of the junction left unmatched. The CDR3 is CASNRGGSSYNEQFF. The CDR3 bases are TGTGCCAGTAATAGGGGCGGGAGCTCCTACAATGAGCAGTTCTTC.

The chain uses TRBV13 and TRBJ1-1; D gene ambiguous. The germline V gene has CDR1 PRHDT and CDR2 FYEKMQ (reference sequence). V shed 0 bases and J shed 5 bases, with 13 bases lying between them. This CDR3 spans 15 amino acids. DNA for the CDR3: TGTGCCAGCAGCTTAGGCTCGGGAGCCTGGACTGAAGCTTTCTTT. It is translated as CASSLGSGAWTEAFF.

This clone was detected only once. This rearrangement joins TRBV5-6 to TRBJ1-5; D is ambiguous. Trimming took off 0 bases at V and 4 bases at J, with 8 bases between the two ends. The V gene's germline CDR1 is SGHDT and CDR2 YYEEEE. CDR3 length equals 14 residues. DNA of the CDR3: TGTGCCAGCAGCTTGGCCCCGGGGAATCAGCCCCAGCATTTT. Amino acid sequence: CASSLAPGNQPQHF.

V usage is TRBV2 and J usage is TRBJ1-5; D not certain. Germline CDR1 is SNHLY and CDR2 is FYNNEI. The CDR3 totals 18 residues. V shed 2 bases and J shed 6 bases, with 23 bases lying between them. The chain's CDR3 is CASSESMEGRGLGQPQHF. In DNA form, the CDR3 reads TGTGCCAGCAGTGAAAGCATGGAGGGCCGGGGTCTCGGTCAGCCCCAGCATTTT.

The chain joins TRBV7-9 to TRBJ2-1; 9 positions agree with TRBD2. CDR3 length equals 14 residues. Trimming cost V 1 base and J 6 bases; bases outside gene matches: 1. Germline V gene lookup returns CDR1 SEHNR and CDR2 FQNEAQ (reference sequence). The CDR3 sequence is CASSLVGLANEQFF. The CDR3 nucleotides are TGTGCCAGCAGCTTAGTGGGACTAGCCAATGAGCAGTTCTTC.

This chain connects TRBV5-6 to TRBJ2-7, with a tentative D call TRBD2 (5 bases). There are 14 residues in the CDR3. Germline V gene lookup returns CDR1 SGHDT and CDR2 YYEEEE. The V end was cut by 3 bases, the J end by 5 bases, with 15 bases between. The CDR3 is CASSSEDIWDEQYF. CDR3 DNA: TGTGCCAGCAGCTCGGAGGATATCTGGGACGAGCAGTACTTC.

The J gene is TRBJ2-1, the V gene TRBV29-1; 10 bases are a match to TRBD2. V was clipped by 5 bases and J by 8 bases; unmatched bases: 9. This CDR3 has 14 amino acids. Germline-derived CDR1 and CDR2 are SQVTM and ANQGSEA. CDR3 in amino acids: CSVRLAGVVDEQFF. In nucleotides, the CDR3 is TGCAGCGTTAGGCTAGCGGGAGTTGTCGATGAGCAGTTCTTC.

The chain is built from TRBV30 and TRBJ1-3; D remains unclear. V lost 2 bases and J lost 3, with 17 bases in between. This CDR3 has 16 residues. CDR1 is GTSNPN, CDR2 SVGIG, per germline (reference sequence). CDR3 residues: CAWSPSETGFGNTIYF. CDR3 sequence (DNA): TGTGCCTGGAGTCCCTCGGAGACCGGGTTTGGAAACACCATATATTTT.

The chain has TRBV2 and TRBJ2-4; weak D call: TRBD2 (6 bases). Looked up from germline, CDR1 is SNHLY and CDR2 is FYNNEI. V was clipped by 1 base and J by 3 bases, with 7 bases between them. This CDR3 spans 14 amino acids. CDR3 in DNA: TGTGCCAGCAGTGAAGGGAGGGGCAAAAACATTCAGTACTTC. The encoded protein is CASSEGRGKNIQYF.

The CDR3 coding sequence is TGCAGCGTTGAATCAGGGACAGGGGATCCCTACGAGCAGTACTTC. It yields the protein CSVESGTGDPYEQYF. V usage is TRBV29-1 and J usage is TRBJ2-7; TRBD1 matches 10 bases. This CDR3 has 15 amino acids. V lost 2 bases, J lost 2 bases, and 6 bases stayed unmatched. Germline CDR1 reads SQVTM; CDR2 reads ANQGSEA.

The V and J genes are TRBV28 and TRBJ2-1; 9 nucleotides align to TRBD2. The J segment lost 4 bases and the V segment lost 3 bases, leaving 7 bases of the junction unmatched. This CDR3 comprises 16 residues. Per germline, CDR1 MDHEN and CDR2 SYDVKM. This CDR3 is CASSFPNLAGYNEQFF. CDR3 DNA sequence: TGTGCCAGCAGTTTCCCCAACCTAGCGGGGTACAATGAGCAGTTCTTC.